This TCR beta chain was captured by sequencing in a study of PD-1 blockade in mismatch repair-deficient tumors. On the study more broadly: Enrolled about 2012-2016, patients had progressing, pretreated mismatch repair-deficient cancers of about a dozen types.

Study results and caveats: Tumor-resident clones, often absent from pretreatment blood, expanded after pembrolizumab and then contracted.

About this clone itself: Its matching antigen is unknown.

The TCR-sequenced patients were a few responders to pembrolizumab. The data were produced by immunoSEQ multiplex PCR, yet TCRdb's version contains in-frame clones alone and is incomplete. Of 95,000 to 150,000 clones detected, around 83% appear once; the ten largest clones hold roughly 13%. The V end was cut by 9 bases, the J end by 4 bases, with 18 bases between. The germline gives CDR1 LNHDA, CDR2 SQIVND (reference sequence). The CDR3 is 14 residues long. The receptor was isolated from an adult with mismatch repair-deficient cancer. The starting material was peripheral blood, obtained 44 weeks after starting pembrolizumab. The rearrangement links TRBV19 to TRBJ1-1; TRBD1 is a possible D gene (5 bases). The CDR3 DNA sequence: TGTGCCAGCAGGGAAGAGTGGGCAAGCACTGAAGCTTTCTTT. Its translation: CASREEWASTEAFF.